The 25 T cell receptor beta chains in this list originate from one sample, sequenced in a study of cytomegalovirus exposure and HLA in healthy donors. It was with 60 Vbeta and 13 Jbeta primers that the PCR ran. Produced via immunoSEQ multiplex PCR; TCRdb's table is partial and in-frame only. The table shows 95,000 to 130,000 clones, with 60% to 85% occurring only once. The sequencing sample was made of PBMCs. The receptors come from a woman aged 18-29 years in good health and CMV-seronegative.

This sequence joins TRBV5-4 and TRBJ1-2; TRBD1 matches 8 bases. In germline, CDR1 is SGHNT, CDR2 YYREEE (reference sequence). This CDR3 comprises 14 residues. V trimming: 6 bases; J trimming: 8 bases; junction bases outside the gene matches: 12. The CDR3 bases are TGTGCCAGCACACATGGACAGGGAAGGTTAGGCTACACCTTC. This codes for CASTHGQGRLGYTF. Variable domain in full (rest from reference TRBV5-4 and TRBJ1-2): ETGVTQSPTHLIKTRGQQVTLRCSSQSGHNTVSWYQQALGQGPQFIFQYYREEENGRGNFPPRFSGLQFPNYSSELNVNALELDDSALYLCASTHGQGRLGYTFGSGTRLTVV.

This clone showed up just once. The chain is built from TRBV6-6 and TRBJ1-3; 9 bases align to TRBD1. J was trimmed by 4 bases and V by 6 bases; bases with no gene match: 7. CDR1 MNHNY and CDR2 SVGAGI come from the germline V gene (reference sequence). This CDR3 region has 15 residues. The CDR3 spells CASRLTGTGGNTIYF. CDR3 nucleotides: TGTGCCAGCAGATTAACCGGGACAGGGGGAAACACCATATATTTT.

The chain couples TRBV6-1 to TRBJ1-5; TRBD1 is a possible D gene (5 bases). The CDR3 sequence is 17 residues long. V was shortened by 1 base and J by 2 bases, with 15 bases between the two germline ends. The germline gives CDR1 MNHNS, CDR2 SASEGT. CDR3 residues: CASSEGFGGGGNQPQHF. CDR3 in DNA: TGTGCCAGCAGTGAAGGGTTTGGCGGGGGTGGCAATCAGCCCCAGCATTTT.

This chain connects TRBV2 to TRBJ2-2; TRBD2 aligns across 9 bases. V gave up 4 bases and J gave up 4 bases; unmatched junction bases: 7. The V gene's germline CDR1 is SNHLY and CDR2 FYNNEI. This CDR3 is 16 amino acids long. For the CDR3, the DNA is TGTGCCAGCAGTGTAATGCGGGGGGGCTCCACCGGGGAGCTGTTTTTT. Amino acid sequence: CASSVMRGGSTGELFF.

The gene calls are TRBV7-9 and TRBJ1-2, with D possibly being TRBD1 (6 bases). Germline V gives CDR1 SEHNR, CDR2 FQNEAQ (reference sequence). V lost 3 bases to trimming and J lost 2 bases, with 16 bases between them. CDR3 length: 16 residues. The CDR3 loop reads CASSFPADSPNYGYTF. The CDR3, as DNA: TGTGCCAGCAGCTTCCCCGCGGACAGTCCCAACTATGGCTACACCTTC. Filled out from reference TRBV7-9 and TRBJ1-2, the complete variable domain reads DTGVSQNPRHKITKRGQNVTFRCDPISEHNRLYWYRQTLGQGPEFLTYFQNEAQLEKSRLLSDRFSAERPKGSFSTLEIQRTEQGDSAMYLCASSFPADSPNYGYTFGSGTRLTVV.

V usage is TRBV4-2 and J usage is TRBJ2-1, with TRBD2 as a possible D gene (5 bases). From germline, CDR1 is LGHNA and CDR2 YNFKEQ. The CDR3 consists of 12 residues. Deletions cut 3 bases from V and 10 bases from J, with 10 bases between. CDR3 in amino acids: CASSQSPGEQFF. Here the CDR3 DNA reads TGTGCCAGCAGCCAGAGCCCGGGAGAGCAGTTCTTC.

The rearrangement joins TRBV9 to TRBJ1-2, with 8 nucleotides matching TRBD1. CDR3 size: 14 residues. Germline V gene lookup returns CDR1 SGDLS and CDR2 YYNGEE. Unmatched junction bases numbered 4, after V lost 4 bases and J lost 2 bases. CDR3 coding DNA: TGTGCCAGCAGCACACGGACAGGGAACTATGGCTACACCTTC. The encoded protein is CASSTRTGNYGYTF.

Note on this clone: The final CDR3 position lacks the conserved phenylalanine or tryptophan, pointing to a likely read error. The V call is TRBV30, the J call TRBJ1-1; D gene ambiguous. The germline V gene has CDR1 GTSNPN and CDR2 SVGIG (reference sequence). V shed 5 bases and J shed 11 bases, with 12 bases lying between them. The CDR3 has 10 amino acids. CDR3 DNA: TGTGCCTGGGGTACCCGGGTGGCTTTCGTT. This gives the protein CAWGTRVAFV.

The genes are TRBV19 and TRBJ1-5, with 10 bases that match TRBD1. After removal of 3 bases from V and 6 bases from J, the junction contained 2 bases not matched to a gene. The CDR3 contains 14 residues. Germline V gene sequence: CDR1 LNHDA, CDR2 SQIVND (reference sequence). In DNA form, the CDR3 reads TGTGCCAGTAGTATCGACAGGGGGCCTCAGCCCCAGCATTTT. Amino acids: CASSIDRGPQPQHF.

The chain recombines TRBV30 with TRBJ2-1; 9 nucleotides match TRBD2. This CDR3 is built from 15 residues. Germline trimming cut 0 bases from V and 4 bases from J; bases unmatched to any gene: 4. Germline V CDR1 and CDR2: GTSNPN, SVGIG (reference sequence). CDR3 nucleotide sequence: TGTGCCTGGAGTGTAAGGCTAGCGGGGTACAATGAGCAGTTCTTC. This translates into CAWSVRLAGYNEQFF.

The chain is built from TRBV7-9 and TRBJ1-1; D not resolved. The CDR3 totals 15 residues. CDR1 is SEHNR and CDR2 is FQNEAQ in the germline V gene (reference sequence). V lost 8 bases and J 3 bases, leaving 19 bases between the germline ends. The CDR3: CASLSLGSRDTEAFF. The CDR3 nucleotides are TGTGCCAGCCTGTCTTTAGGCAGTCGGGACACTGAAGCTTTCTTT.

The CDR3 coding sequence is TGTGCCAGAGGCGACAGGGACGCCCCCTACGAGCAGTACTTC. It translates to CARGDRDAPYEQYF. This chain joins TRBV2 and TRBJ2-7, with 7 bases matching TRBD1. V was pared by 9 bases and J by 2 bases, with 10 bases of the junction left unmatched. In germline, CDR1 is SNHLY, CDR2 FYNNEI. The CDR3 runs to 14 residues.

The CDR3 is CASSQDSGGSNYEQYF. CDR3 coding DNA: TGCGCCAGCAGCCAAGATTCGGGGGGGTCTAACTACGAGCAGTACTTC. The genes are TRBV4-1 and TRBJ2-7; TRBD2 aligns across 8 bases. With 0 bases clipped from V and 3 bases from J, the junction kept 7 bases outside the gene matches. The germline V gene encodes CDR1 MGHRA and CDR2 YSYEKL. The CDR3 runs 16 residues.

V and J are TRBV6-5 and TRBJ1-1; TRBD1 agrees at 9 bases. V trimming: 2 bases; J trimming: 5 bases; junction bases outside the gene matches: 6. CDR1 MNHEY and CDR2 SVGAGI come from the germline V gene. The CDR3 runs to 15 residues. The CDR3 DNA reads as TGTGCCAGCAGTTACCGACAGGGGGGAATAACTGAAGCTTTCTTT. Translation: CASSYRQGGITEAFF.

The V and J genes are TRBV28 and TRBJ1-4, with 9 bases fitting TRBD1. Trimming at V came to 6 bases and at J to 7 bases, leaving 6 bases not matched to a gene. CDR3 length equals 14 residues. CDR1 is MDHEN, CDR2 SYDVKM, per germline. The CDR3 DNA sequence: TGTGCCAGCAGGGGGGACAGGGAAGGTGAAAAACTGTTTTTT. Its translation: CASRGDREGEKLFF.

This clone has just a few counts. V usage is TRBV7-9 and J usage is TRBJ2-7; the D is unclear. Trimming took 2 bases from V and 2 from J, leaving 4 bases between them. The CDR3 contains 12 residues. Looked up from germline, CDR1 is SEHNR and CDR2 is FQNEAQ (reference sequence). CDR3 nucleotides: TGTGCCAGCAGCTTACAGGCCTACGAGCAGTACTTC. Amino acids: CASSLQAYEQYF.

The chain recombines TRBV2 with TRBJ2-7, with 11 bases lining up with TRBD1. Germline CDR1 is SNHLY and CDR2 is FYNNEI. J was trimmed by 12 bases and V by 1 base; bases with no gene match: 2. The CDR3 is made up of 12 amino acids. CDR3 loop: CASSEGGQGAYF. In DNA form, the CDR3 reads TGTGCCAGCAGTGAAGGAGGACAGGGGGCGTACTTC.

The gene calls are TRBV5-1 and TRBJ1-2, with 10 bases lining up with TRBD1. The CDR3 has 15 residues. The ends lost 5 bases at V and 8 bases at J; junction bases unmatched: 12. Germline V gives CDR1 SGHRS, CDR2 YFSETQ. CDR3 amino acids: CASRPAGTGVGGYTF. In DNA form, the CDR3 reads TGCGCCAGCAGGCCCGCCGGGACAGGGGTAGGAGGCTACACCTTC.

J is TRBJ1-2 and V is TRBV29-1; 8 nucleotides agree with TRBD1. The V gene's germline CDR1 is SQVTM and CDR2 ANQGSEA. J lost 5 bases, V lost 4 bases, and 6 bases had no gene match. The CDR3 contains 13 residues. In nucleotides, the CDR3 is TGCAGCGTTGGTGACAGGGGAAATTATGGCTACACCTTC. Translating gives CSVGDRGNYGYTF.

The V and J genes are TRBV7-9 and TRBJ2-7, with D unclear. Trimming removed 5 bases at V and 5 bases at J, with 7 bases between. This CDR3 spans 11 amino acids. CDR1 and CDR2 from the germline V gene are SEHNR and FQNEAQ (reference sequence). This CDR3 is CASSLRDEQYF. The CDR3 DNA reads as TGTGCCAGCAGCCTTCGGGACGAGCAGTACTTC. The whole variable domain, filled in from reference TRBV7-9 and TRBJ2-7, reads DTGVSQNPRHKITKRGQNVTFRCDPISEHNRLYWYRQTLGQGPEFLTYFQNEAQLEKSRLLSDRFSAERPKGSFSTLEIQRTEQGDSAMYLCASSLRDEQYFGPGTRLTVT.

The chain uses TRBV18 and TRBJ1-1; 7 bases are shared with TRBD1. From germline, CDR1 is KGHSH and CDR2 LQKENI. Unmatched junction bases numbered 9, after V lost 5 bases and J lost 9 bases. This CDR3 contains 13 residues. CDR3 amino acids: CASSSWDSEKAFF. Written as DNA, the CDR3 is TGTGCCAGCTCATCTTGGGACAGCGAGAAAGCTTTCTTT.

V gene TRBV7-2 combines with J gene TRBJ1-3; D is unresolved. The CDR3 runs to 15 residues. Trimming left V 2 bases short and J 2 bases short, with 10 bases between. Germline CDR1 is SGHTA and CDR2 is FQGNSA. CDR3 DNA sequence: TGTGCCAGCAGCTTACATCAAGCGCCTGGAAACACCATATATTTT. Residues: CASSLHQAPGNTIYF.

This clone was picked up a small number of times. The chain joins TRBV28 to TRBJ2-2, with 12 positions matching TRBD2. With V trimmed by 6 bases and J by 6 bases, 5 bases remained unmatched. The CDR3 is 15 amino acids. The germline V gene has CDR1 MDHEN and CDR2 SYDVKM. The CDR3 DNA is TGTGCCAGCAGGGGACGACTAGCGGGGGCCGGGGAGCTGTTTTTT. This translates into CASRGRLAGAGELFF.

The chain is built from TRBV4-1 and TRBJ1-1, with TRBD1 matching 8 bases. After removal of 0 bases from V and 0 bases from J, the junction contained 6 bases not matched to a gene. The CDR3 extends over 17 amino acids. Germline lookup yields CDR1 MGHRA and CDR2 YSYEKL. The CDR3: CASSQEGDRLLNTEAFF. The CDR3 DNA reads TGCGCCAGCAGCCAAGAAGGGGACAGGTTGTTGAACACTGAAGCTTTCTTT.

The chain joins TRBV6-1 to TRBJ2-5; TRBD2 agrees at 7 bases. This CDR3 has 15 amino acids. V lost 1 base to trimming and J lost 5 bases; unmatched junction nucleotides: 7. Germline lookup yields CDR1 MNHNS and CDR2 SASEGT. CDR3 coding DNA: TGTGCCAGCAGTGAAGATCGGGGAGGGAGGGAGACCCAGTACTTC. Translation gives CASSEDRGGRETQYF.